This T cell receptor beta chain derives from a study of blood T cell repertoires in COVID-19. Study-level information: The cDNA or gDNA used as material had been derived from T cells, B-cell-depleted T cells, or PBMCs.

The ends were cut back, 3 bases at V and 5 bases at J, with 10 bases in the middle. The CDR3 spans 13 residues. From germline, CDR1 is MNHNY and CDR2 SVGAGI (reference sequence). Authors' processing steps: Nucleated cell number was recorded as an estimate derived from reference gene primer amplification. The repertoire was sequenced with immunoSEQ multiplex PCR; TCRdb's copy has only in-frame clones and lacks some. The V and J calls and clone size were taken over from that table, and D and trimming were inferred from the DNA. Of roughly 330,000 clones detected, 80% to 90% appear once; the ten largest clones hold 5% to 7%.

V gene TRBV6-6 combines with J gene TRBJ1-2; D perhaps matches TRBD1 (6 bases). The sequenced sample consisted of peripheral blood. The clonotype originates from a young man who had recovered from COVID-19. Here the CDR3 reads CASSYSQGYGYTF. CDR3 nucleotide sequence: TGTGCCAGCAGTTATTCACAGGGATATGGCTACACCTTC.